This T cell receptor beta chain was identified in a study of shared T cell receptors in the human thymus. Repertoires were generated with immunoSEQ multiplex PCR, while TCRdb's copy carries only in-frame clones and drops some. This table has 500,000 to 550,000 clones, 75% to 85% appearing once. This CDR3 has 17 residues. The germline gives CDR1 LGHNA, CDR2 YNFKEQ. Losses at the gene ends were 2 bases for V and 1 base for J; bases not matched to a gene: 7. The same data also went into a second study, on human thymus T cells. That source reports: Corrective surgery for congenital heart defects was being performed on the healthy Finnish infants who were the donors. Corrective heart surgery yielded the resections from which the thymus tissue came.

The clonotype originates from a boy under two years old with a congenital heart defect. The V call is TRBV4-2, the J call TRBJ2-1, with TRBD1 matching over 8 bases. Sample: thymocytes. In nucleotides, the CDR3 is TGTGCCAGCAGCCAAAGGGGACAGGTGGATTCCTACAATGAGCAGTTCTTC. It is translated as CASSQRGQVDSYNEQFF.